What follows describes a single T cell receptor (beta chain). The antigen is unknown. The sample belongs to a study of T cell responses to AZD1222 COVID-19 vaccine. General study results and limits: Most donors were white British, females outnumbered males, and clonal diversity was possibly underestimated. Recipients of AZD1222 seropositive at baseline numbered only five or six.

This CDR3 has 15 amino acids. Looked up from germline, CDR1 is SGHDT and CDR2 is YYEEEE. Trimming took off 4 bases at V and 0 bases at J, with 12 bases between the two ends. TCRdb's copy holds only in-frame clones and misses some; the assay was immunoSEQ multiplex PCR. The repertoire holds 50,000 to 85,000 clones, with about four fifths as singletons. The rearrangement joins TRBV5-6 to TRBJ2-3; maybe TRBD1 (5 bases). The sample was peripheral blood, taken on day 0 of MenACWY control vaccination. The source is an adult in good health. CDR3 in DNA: TGTGCCAGCAGCCTCCGTGGGGCAAGCACAGATACGCAGTATTTT. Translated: CASSLRGASTDTQYF.